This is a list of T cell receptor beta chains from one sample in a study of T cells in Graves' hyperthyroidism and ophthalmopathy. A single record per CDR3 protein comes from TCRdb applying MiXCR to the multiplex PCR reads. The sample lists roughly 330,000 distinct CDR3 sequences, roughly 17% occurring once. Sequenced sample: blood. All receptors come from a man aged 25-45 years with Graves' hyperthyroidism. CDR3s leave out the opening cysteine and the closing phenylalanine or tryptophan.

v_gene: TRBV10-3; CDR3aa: ATSAVMNTEAF
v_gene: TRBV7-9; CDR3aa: ASSPEDYEQY
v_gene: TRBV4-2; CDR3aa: ASSQDGQGLYYEQF
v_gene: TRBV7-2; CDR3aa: ASSPVGLAGGLGETQY
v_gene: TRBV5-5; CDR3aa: ASSLWGSGGYT
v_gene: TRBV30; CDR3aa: ACQTRGFYNEQF
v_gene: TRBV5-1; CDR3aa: ASSFAGGETQY
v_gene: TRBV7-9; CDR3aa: ASSLAGGPFVGYEQY
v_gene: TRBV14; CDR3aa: ASSPKRVSGRRNEQF
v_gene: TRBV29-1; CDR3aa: SVEDRVRTDTQY
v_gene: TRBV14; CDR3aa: ASRPRGLDTQY
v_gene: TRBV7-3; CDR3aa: ASSGTSGIFNNEQF
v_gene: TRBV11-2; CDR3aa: ASSSTGNSYNEQF
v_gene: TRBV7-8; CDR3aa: ASSGGQGALWQPQH
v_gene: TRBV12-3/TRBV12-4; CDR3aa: ASSLDDGATYEQY
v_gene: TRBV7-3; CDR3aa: ASSWGGGTNEQF